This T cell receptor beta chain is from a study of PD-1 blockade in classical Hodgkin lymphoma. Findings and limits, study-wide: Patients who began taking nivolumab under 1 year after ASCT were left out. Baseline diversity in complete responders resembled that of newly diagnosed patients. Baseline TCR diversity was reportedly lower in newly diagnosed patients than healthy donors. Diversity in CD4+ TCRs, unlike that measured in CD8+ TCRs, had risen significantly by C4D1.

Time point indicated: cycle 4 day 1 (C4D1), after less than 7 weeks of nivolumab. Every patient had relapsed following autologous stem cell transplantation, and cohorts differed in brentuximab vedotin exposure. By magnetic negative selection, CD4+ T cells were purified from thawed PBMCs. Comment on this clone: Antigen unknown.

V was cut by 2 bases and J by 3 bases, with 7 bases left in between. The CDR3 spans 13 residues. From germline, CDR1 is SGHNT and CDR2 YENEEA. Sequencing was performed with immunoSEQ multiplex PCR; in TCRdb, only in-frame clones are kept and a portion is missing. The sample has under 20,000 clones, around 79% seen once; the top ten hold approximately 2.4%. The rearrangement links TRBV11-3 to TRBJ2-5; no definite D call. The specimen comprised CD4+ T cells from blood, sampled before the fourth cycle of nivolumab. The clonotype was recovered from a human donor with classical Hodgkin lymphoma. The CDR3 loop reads CASSLIGEETQYF. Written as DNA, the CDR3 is TGTGCCAGCAGCTTAATAGGCGAAGAGACCCAGTACTTC.